This paragraph reports one T cell receptor (beta chain). Its antigen is undetermined. Individual cDNA molecules carried attached unique molecular identifiers. TCRdb independently ran MiXCR on the 5' RACE reads; one entry per CDR3 protein. The sample shows tens of thousands of distinct CDR3 sequences, less than 15% of them seen only once. The data stem from a study of early T cells in non-severe SARS-CoV-2 infection. For the study at large: The chains were unpaired, and the sequenced material was bulk RNA from unsorted whole blood. General study results and limits: Anti-spike CD8 responses were favored in VDJdb matching, and private and CD4 specificities were missed.

Trimming took 0 bases from V and 1 from J, leaving 6 bases between them. The CDR3 is 14 residues long. Germline V gene lookup returns CDR1 LGHNA and CDR2 YNFKEQ. Sequencing used whole blood. The V gene is TRBV4-2, the J gene TRBJ2-5, with D unclear. The TCR comes from an adult who was a healthcare worker with PCR-confirmed SARS-CoV-2 infection or an uninfected control (not recorded which). The CDR3 DNA follows: TGTGCCAGCAGCCAAGAACCGCTCCAAGAGACCCAGTACTTC. Translated: CASSQEPLQETQYF.